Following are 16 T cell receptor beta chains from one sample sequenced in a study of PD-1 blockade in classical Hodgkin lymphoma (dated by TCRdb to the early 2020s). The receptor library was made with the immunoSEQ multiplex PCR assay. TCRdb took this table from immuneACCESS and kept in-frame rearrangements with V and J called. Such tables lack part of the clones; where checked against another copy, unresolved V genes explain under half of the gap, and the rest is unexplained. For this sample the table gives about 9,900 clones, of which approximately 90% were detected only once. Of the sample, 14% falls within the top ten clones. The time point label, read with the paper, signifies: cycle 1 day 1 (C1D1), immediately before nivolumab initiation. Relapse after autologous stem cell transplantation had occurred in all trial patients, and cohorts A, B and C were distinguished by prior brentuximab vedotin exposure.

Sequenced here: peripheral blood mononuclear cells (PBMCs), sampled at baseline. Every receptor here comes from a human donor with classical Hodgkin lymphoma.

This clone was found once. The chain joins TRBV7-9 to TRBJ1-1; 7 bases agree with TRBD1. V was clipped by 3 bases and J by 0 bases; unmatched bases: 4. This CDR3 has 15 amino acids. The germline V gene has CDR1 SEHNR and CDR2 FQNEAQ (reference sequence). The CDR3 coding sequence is TGTGCCAGCAGCTTGGGACAGACAATGAACACTGAAGCTTTCTTT. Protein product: CASSLGQTMNTEAFF. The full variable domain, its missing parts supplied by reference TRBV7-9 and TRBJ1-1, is DTGVSQNPRHKITKRGQNVTFRCDPISEHNRLYWYRQTLGQGPEFLTYFQNEAQLEKSRLLSDRFSAERPKGSFSTLEIQRTEQGDSAMYLCASSLGQTMNTEAFFGQGTRLTVV.

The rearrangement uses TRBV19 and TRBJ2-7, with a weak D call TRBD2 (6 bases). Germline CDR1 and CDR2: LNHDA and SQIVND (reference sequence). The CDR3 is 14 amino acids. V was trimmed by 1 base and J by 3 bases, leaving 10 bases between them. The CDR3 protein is CASSIGGSGYEQYF. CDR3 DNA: TGTGCCAGTAGTATAGGGGGTAGCGGCTACGAGCAGTACTTC.

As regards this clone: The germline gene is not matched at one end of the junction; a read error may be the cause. The chain's CDR3 is CASSSMMNTEAFF. CDR3 sequence (DNA): TGTGCTAGCAGCTCGATGATGAACACTGAAGCTTTCTTT. The chain carries TRBV7-7 and TRBJ1-1; D gene uncertain. The CDR3 totals 13 residues. Germline V gene lookup returns CDR1 SSHAT and CDR2 FNYEAQ (reference sequence).

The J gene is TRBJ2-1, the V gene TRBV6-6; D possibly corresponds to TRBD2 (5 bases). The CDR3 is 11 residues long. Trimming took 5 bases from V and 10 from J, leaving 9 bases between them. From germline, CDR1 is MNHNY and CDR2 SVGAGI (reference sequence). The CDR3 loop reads CASSPQREQFF. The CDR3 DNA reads TGTGCCAGCAGTCCTCAGCGGGAGCAGTTCTTC.

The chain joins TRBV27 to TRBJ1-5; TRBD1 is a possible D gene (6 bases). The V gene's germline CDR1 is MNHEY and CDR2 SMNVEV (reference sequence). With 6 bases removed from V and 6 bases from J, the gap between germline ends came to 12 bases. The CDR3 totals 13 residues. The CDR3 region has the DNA TGTGCCAGCAGCACGCTCAGGGGTCAGCCCCAGCATTTT. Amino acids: CASSTLRGQPQHF.

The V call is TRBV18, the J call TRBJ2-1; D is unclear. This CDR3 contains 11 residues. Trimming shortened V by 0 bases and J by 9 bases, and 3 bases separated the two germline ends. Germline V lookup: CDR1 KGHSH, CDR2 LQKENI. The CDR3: CASSPPAEQFF. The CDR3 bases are TGTGCCAGCTCACCACCAGCTGAGCAGTTCTTC.

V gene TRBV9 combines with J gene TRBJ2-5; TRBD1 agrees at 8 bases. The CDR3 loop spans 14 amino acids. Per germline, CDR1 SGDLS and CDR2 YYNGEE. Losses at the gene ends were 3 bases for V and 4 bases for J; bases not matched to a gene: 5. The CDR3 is CASSGQGATETQYF. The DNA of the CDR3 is TGTGCCAGCAGCGGCCAGGGGGCTACAGAGACCCAGTACTTC.

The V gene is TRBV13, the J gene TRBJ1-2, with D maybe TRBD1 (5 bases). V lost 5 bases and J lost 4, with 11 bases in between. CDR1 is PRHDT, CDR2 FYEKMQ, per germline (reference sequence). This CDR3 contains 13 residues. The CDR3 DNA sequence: TGTGCCAGCAGCGGCGCGGGGCGCTATGGCTACACCTTC. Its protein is CASSGAGRYGYTF.

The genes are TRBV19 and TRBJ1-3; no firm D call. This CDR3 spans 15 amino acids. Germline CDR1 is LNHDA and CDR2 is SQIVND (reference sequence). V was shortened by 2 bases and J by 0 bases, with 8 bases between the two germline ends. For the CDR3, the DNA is TGTGCCAGTAGTATAAACGGCGACTCTGGAAACACCATATATTTT. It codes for CASSINGDSGNTIYF.

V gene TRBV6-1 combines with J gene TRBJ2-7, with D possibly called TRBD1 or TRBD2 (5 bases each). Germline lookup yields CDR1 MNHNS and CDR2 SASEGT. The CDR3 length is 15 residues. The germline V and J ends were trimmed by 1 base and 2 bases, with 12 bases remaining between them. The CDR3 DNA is TGTGCCAGCAGTGAAGGAGGGGCCAGGGCCTACGAGCAGTACTTC. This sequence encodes CASSEGGARAYEQYF.

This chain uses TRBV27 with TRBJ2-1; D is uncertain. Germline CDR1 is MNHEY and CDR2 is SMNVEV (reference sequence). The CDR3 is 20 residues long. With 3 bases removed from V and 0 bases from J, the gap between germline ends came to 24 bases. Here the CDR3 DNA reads TGTGCCAGCAGTTTGTCAATTATCTCAGATGGGTCGAGCTCCTACAATGAGCAGTTCTTC. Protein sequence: CASSLSIISDGSSSYNEQFF.

The CDR3: CASSSRRWGNETQYF. The CDR3 coding sequence is TGTGCCAGCAGCTCGCGGCGGTGGGGGAACGAGACCCAGTACTTC. The V and J genes are TRBV5-6 and TRBJ2-5, with D perhaps TRBD1 or TRBD2 (5 bases each). This CDR3 contains 15 residues. The germline V and J ends were trimmed by 3 bases and 5 bases, with 17 bases remaining between them. Germline V gives CDR1 SGHDT, CDR2 YYEEEE.

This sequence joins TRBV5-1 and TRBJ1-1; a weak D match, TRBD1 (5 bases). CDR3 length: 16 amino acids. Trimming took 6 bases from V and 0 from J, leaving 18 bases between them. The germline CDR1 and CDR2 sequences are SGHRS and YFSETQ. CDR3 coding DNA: TGCGCCAGCACCACTCGGGGGTTTGGGATGAACACTGAAGCTTTCTTT. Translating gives CASTTRGFGMNTEAFF.

The CDR3 DNA follows: TGTGCCAGCAGTTTATGGGGGAGGGCCAAAACAGATACGCAGTATTTT. This gives the protein CASSLWGRAKTDTQYF. The chain joins TRBV28 to TRBJ2-3; the match to TRBD2 covers 7 bases. Looked up from germline, CDR1 is MDHEN and CDR2 is SYDVKM. J was trimmed by 3 bases and V by 0 bases; bases with no gene match: 6. The CDR3 covers 16 residues.

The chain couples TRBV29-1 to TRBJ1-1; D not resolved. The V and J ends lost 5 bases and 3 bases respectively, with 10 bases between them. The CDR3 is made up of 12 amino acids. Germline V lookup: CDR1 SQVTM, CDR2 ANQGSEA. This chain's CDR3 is CSVLTYYTEAFF. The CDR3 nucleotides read TGCAGCGTTCTCACCTACTACACTGAAGCTTTCTTT.

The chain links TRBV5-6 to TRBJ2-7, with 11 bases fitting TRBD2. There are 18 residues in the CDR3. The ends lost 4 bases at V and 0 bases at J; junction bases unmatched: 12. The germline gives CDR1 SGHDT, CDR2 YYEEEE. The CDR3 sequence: CASSRGLAGVLSSYEQYF. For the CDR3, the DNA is TGTGCCAGCAGCAGAGGACTAGCGGGTGTCCTAAGCTCCTACGAGCAGTACTTC.